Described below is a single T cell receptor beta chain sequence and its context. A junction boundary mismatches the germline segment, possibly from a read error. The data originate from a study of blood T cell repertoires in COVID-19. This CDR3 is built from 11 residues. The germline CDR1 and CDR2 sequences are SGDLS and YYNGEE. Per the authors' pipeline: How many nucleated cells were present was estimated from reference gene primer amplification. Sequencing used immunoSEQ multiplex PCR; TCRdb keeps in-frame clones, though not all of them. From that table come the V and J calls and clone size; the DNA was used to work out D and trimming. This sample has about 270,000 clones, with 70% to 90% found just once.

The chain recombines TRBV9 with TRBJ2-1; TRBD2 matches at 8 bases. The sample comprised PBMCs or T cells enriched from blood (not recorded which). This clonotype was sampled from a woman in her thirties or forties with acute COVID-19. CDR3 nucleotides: TGTGCCAGCAGCACCTGGACTAGCTTGGTCTTC. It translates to CASSTWTSLVF.